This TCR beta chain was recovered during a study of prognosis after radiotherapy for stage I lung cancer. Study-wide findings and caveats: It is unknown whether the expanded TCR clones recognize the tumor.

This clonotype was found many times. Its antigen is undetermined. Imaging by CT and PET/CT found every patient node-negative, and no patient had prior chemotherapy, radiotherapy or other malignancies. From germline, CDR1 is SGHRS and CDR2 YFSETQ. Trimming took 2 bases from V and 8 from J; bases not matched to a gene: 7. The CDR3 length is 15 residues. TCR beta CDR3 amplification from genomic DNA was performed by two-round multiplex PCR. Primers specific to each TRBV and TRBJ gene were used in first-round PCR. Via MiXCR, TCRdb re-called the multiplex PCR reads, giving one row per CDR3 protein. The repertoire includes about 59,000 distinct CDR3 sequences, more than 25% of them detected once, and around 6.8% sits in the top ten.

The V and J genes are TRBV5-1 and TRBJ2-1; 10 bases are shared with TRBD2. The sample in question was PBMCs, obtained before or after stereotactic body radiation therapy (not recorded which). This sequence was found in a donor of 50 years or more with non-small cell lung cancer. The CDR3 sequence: CASSLGAGGPDEQFF. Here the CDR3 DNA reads TGCGCCAGCAGCTTAGGAGCGGGGGGGCCTGATGAGCAGTTCTTC. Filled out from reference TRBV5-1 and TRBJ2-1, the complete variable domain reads KAGVTQTPRYLIKTRGQQVTLSCSPISGHRSVSWYQQTPGQGLQFLFEYFSETQRNKGNFPGRFSGRQFSNSRSEMNVSTLELGDSALYLCASSLGAGGPDEQFFGPGTRLTVL.